A selection of T cell receptor beta chains follows, all from one sample in a study of low-dose radiotherapy and immunotherapy resistance in tumors. Using its own MiXCR run on the reads, TCRdb lists one record per CDR3 protein. Here the sample spans fewer than 95,000 distinct CDR3 sequences, around 9.2% being singletons. The sample here was PBMCs, taken before treatment. Source of these receptors: a male donor with prostate cancer. The CDR3 runs from the conserved cysteine through the conserved F or W. D genes are given only for firm matches. The size field is filled for only some rows; it gives once, few, many or a size class.

v_call: TRBV7-8
j_call: TRBJ2-7
clone_size: many
d_call: TRBD2
cdr3_nt: TGTGCCAGCAGCTTAGAAGAGCGGGAGGGGTCCTACGAGCAGTACTTC
cdr3_aa: CASSLEEREGSYEQYF

v_call: TRBV7-9
j_call: TRBJ2-7
clone_size: many
d_call: .
cdr3_nt: TGTGCCAGTGCGACGGAGTATACCTACGAGCAGTACTTC
cdr3_aa: CASATEYTYEQYF

v_call: TRBV28
j_call: TRBJ1-2
clone_size: many
d_call: .
cdr3_nt: TGTGCCAGCAGTTCCGGGGGTAACTATGGCTACACCTTC
cdr3_aa: CASSSGGNYGYTF

v_call: TRBV4-3
j_call: TRBJ2-3
clone_size: many
d_call: TRBD2
cdr3_nt: TGCGCCAGCAGCCAAGATAGGCTAGCGGGCACAGATACGCAGTATTTT
cdr3_aa: CASSQDRLAGTDTQYF

v_call: TRBV28
j_call: TRBJ1-1
clone_size: many
d_call: TRBD1
cdr3_nt: TGTGCCAGCCAGGGGGAATTGAACACTGAAGCTTTCTTT
cdr3_aa: CASQGELNTEAFF

v_call: TRBV27
j_call: TRBJ2-5
clone_size: many
d_call: .
cdr3_nt: TGTGCCAGCGGCCGGCTCTCGAATACCAACAACCGGGCCCAGTACTTC
cdr3_aa: CASGRLSNTNNRAQYF

v_call: TRBV20-1
j_call: TRBJ2-5
clone_size: many
d_call: .
cdr3_nt: TGCAGTGCTAGAGAGGTTTCAGCTCAACAGACCCAGTACTTC
cdr3_aa: CSAREVSAQQTQYF

v_call: TRBV4-1
j_call: TRBJ2-6
clone_size: many
d_call: .
cdr3_nt: TGCGCCAGCAGCCAAACTCCATCGTCCGGGGCCAACGTCCTGACTTTC
cdr3_aa: CASSQTPSSGANVLTF

v_call: TRBV12-3/TRBV12-4
j_call: TRBJ2-2
clone_size: .
d_call: .
cdr3_nt: TGTGCCAGCAGTTTAAGGCTCAGGGAGCTGTTTTTT
cdr3_aa: CASSLRLRELFF

v_call: TRBV2
j_call: TRBJ2-2
clone_size: many
d_call: .
cdr3_nt: TGTGCCAGCAGTTGGCTGCAACTCGGGGAGCTGTTTTTT
cdr3_aa: CASSWLQLGELFF

v_call: TRBV20-1
j_call: TRBJ1-5
clone_size: many
d_call: .
cdr3_nt: TGCAGTGCCACTTCAGGGGATAGCAATCAGCCCCAGCATTTT
cdr3_aa: CSATSGDSNQPQHF

v_call: TRBV24-1
j_call: TRBJ2-3
clone_size: many
d_call: .
cdr3_nt: TGTGCCACCAGTGATTCGCAGGGTGGACTTTCAGATACGCAGTATTTT
cdr3_aa: CATSDSQGGLSDTQYF

v_call: TRBV18
j_call: TRBJ1-1
clone_size: many
d_call: .
cdr3_nt: TGTGCCAGCTCCGCGACAGGAGGTAACACTGAAGCTTTCTTT
cdr3_aa: CASSATGGNTEAFF

v_call: TRBV28
j_call: TRBJ1-5
clone_size: many
d_call: .
cdr3_nt: TGTGCCAGCAGTTTTGCCACCCGGGATCAGCCCCAGCATTTT
cdr3_aa: CASSFATRDQPQHF

v_call: TRBV6-5
j_call: TRBJ2-3
clone_size: many
d_call: TRBD2
cdr3_nt: TGTGCCAGCAGTTACGAGCCGGGACTAGGAGCAGGTTACACAGATACGCAGTATTTT
cdr3_aa: CASSYEPGLGAGYTDTQYF

v_call: TRBV28
j_call: TRBJ1-2
clone_size: many
d_call: .
cdr3_nt: TGTGCCAGCAGGCAACCGGGGTATGGCTACACCTTC
cdr3_aa: CASRQPGYGYTF

v_call: TRBV20-1
j_call: TRBJ1-5
clone_size: many
d_call: TRBD1
cdr3_nt: TGCAGTGTCCTGGTTGGGACAGGGGTTCCCAATCAGCCCCAGCATTTT
cdr3_aa: CSVLVGTGVPNQPQHF

v_call: TRBV28
j_call: TRBJ2-7
clone_size: many
d_call: TRBD1
cdr3_nt: TGTGCCAGCAGCCGGGCGGGACAGGAGTACTACGAGCAGTACTTC
cdr3_aa: CASSRAGQEYYEQYF

v_call: TRBV3-1
j_call: TRBJ2-3
clone_size: many
d_call: .
cdr3_nt: TGTGCCAGCAGGACCCAGGGGGATACGCAGTATTTT
cdr3_aa: CASRTQGDTQYF

v_call: TRBV19
j_call: TRBJ2-2
clone_size: many
d_call: .
cdr3_nt: TGTGCCAGTAGTATTCTTCCGTTACGCCCCGGGGAGCTGTTTTTT
cdr3_aa: CASSILPLRPGELFF

v_call: TRBV10-3
j_call: TRBJ2-2
clone_size: many
d_call: .
cdr3_nt: TGTGCCATCAGTGCCACAACAAATCTGAACACCGGGGAGCTGTTTTTT
cdr3_aa: CAISATTNLNTGELFF

v_call: TRBV6-2/TRBV6-3
j_call: TRBJ1-1
clone_size: many
d_call: TRBD1
cdr3_nt: TGTGCCAGCAGTTACTCAACCAGGGGGCATTCGACGAACACTGAAGCTTTCTTT
cdr3_aa: CASSYSTRGHSTNTEAFF

v_call: TRBV6-6
j_call: TRBJ1-1
clone_size: few
d_call: .
cdr3_nt: TGTGCCAGCAGAGGTGAATATGTCACTGAAGCTTTCTTT
cdr3_aa: CASRGEYVTEAFF

v_call: TRBV7-6
j_call: TRBJ2-5
clone_size: many
d_call: .
cdr3_nt: TGTGCCAGCAGCTTATCCCTCCGTTTCCTGGAGACCCAGTACTTC
cdr3_aa: CASSLSLRFLETQYF

v_call: TRBV7-2
j_call: TRBJ2-7
clone_size: many
d_call: .
cdr3_nt: TGTGCCAGCAGCTTAGGGCTAGCACCACTATACGAGCAGTACTTC
cdr3_aa: CASSLGLAPLYEQYF

v_call: TRBV25-1
j_call: TRBJ2-7
clone_size: many
d_call: .
cdr3_nt: TGTGCCAGCAGTGAAGGGGGTGGCTACGAGCAGTACTTC
cdr3_aa: CASSEGGGYEQYF

v_call: TRBV28
j_call: TRBJ2-1
clone_size: many
d_call: .
cdr3_nt: TGTGCCAGCAGTTTGCCCGGAGGGACTGGCAATGAGCAGTTCTTC
cdr3_aa: CASSLPGGTGNEQFF

v_call: TRBV20-1
j_call: TRBJ1-4
clone_size: many
d_call: TRBD1
cdr3_nt: TGCAGTGCTAGTTTGACAGGGGAGGAAAAACTGTTTTTT
cdr3_aa: CSASLTGEEKLFF

v_call: TRBV30
j_call: TRBJ1-1
clone_size: many
d_call: .
cdr3_nt: TGTGCCTGGCGGAAGGGGCCCACTGAAGCTTTCTTT
cdr3_aa: CAWRKGPTEAFF

v_call: TRBV7-2
j_call: TRBJ2-7
clone_size: few
d_call: TRBD1
cdr3_nt: TGTGCCAGCAGCGTGACAGGGGGCAACGAGCAGTACTTC
cdr3_aa: CASSVTGGNEQYF

v_call: TRBV18
j_call: TRBJ1-1
clone_size: .
d_call: .
cdr3_nt: TGTGCCAGCTCACCACTTTCGTCCGGGATGAACACTGAAGCTTTCTTT
cdr3_aa: CASSPLSSGMNTEAFF

v_call: TRBV7-7
j_call: TRBJ2-3
clone_size: many
d_call: .
cdr3_nt: TGTGCCAGCAGCCTGACGGGACACATCACAGATACGCAGTATTTT
cdr3_aa: CASSLTGHITDTQYF

v_call: TRBV7-2
j_call: TRBJ1-2
clone_size: many
d_call: .
cdr3_nt: TGTGCCAGCAGCCTCGAGGGGGGTAACTATGGCTACACCTTC
cdr3_aa: CASSLEGGNYGYTF

v_call: TRBV20-1
j_call: TRBJ2-3
clone_size: many
d_call: .
cdr3_nt: TGCAGTGCTAGTTCTAATTTCCTCCCAGATACGCAGTATTTT
cdr3_aa: CSASSNFLPDTQYF

v_call: TRBV6-5
j_call: TRBJ2-1
clone_size: many
d_call: .
cdr3_nt: TGTGCCAGCAAACCTAGCGCTTTCCACAATGAGCAGTTCTTC
cdr3_aa: CASKPSAFHNEQFF

v_call: TRBV14
j_call: TRBJ2-1
clone_size: many
d_call: TRBD2
cdr3_nt: TGTGCCAGCAGCCAAGATCAGGCTAGCGGGAGTTTCTACAATGAGCAGTTCTTC
cdr3_aa: CASSQDQASGSFYNEQFF

v_call: TRBV4-2
j_call: TRBJ2-1
clone_size: .
d_call: TRBD2
cdr3_nt: TGTGCCAGCAGCCAAGGAAGGGAGAAAAGCGGGAGCTCCTACAATGAGCAGTTCTTC
cdr3_aa: CASSQGREKSGSSYNEQFF

v_call: TRBV11-1
j_call: TRBJ2-1
clone_size: many
d_call: TRBD2
cdr3_nt: TGTGCCAGCAGCGGACTAGCGGCGGGAGGTGTTCATGAGCAGTTCTTC
cdr3_aa: CASSGLAAGGVHEQFF

v_call: TRBV20-1
j_call: TRBJ2-2
clone_size: few
d_call: TRBD2
cdr3_nt: TGCAGTACCTCAGCGGGGTCGAACACCGGGGAGCTGTTTTTT
cdr3_aa: CSTSAGSNTGELFF

v_call: TRBV30
j_call: TRBJ2-2
clone_size: many
d_call: .
cdr3_nt: TGTGCCTGGAGCGTGGGGGCGAGGAGCGGGGAGCTGTTTTTT
cdr3_aa: CAWSVGARSGELFF

v_call: TRBV10-3
j_call: TRBJ2-3
clone_size: many
d_call: TRBD2
cdr3_nt: TGTGCCATCAGTGGGGGACTAGCGGGAGGCGACACAGATACGCAGTATTTT
cdr3_aa: CAISGGLAGGDTDTQYF

v_call: TRBV7-8
j_call: TRBJ2-5
clone_size: .
d_call: .
cdr3_nt: TGTGCCAGCAGCTTAGTTAGAGGGGTGGGCCAAGAGACCCAGTACTTC
cdr3_aa: CASSLVRGVGQETQYF

v_call: TRBV19
j_call: TRBJ2-5
clone_size: many
d_call: TRBD2
cdr3_nt: TGTGCCAGTAGTCGGGAGGGGCTAGCGGGAGAAGAGACCCAGTACTTC
cdr3_aa: CASSREGLAGEETQYF

v_call: TRBV24-1
j_call: TRBJ1-4
clone_size: many
d_call: .
cdr3_nt: TGTGCCACCAGTGATTTGAAGGGAAAACTGTTTTTT
cdr3_aa: CATSDLKGKLFF

v_call: TRBV6-2/TRBV6-3
j_call: TRBJ2-7
clone_size: many
d_call: TRBD1
cdr3_nt: TGTGCCAGCAGAACGACAGGGGCGTCCTACGAGCAGTACTTC
cdr3_aa: CASRTTGASYEQYF

v_call: TRBV4-1
j_call: TRBJ1-1
clone_size: many
d_call: TRBD1
cdr3_nt: TGCGCCAGCAGCCCGTGGGACAGCAACACTGAAGCTTTCTTT
cdr3_aa: CASSPWDSNTEAFF

v_call: TRBV6-6
j_call: TRBJ1-5
clone_size: many
d_call: TRBD1
cdr3_nt: TGTGCCAGCAGTTACTCGACAGGGGGCGGGAGTCAGCCCCAGCATTTT
cdr3_aa: CASSYSTGGGSQPQHF

v_call: TRBV18
j_call: TRBJ2-2
clone_size: few
d_call: .
cdr3_nt: TGTGCCAGCTCACCACAGCGGAGCTACACCGGGGAGCTGTTTTTT
cdr3_aa: CASSPQRSYTGELFF

v_call: TRBV27
j_call: TRBJ1-5
clone_size: many
d_call: .
cdr3_nt: TGTGCCAGCAGTTCCCGCGCAGGGTCGGGGCAGCCCCAGCATTTT
cdr3_aa: CASSSRAGSGQPQHF

v_call: TRBV12-5
j_call: TRBJ2-5
clone_size: many
d_call: .
cdr3_nt: TGTGCTAGTGGTTTGGGCCGGATCGGTGAGACCCAGTACTTC
cdr3_aa: CASGLGRIGETQYF

v_call: TRBV27
j_call: TRBJ1-1
clone_size: many
d_call: .
cdr3_nt: TGTGCCAGCAGCCCCCGCTGGGAGGGGACTGAAGCTTTCTTT
cdr3_aa: CASSPRWEGTEAFF

v_call: TRBV5-1
j_call: TRBJ2-7
clone_size: many
d_call: TRBD1
cdr3_nt: TGCGCCAGCAGCTTTCCAGGGGGCAACTACGAGCAGTACTTC
cdr3_aa: CASSFPGGNYEQYF